The next 21 T cell receptor beta chains were all read from a single sample in a study of T cell repertoires in ileal Crohn's disease. Sequenced by immunoSEQ multiplex PCR; TCRdb stores in-frame clones only, minus some. The sample yields about 14,000 clones, nearly 85% seen once. Sequenced material: ileal tissue. These receptor sequences come from an adult with Crohn's disease.

This clone was detected a few times. The chain combines TRBV19 with TRBJ2-1; 14 positions agree with TRBD2. This CDR3 has 16 amino acids. Unmatched junction bases numbered 7, after V lost 5 bases and J lost 7 bases. CDR1 LNHDA and CDR2 SQIVND come from the germline V gene (reference sequence). CDR3 in amino acids: CASSLLGTSGSNEQFF. The CDR3 nucleotides read TGTGCCAGTAGTCTGCTGGGGACTAGCGGGAGTAATGAGCAGTTCTTC.

The rearrangement uses TRBV13 and TRBJ2-7; 11 nucleotides match TRBD1. The germline CDR1 and CDR2 sequences are PRHDT and FYEKMQ (reference sequence). Unmatched junction bases numbered 2, after V lost 5 bases and J lost 2 bases. The CDR3 spans 14 residues. CDR3 sequence: CASSPGQGAYEQYF. In nucleotides, the CDR3 is TGTGCCAGCAGCCCGGGACAGGGGGCCTACGAGCAGTACTTC.

The CDR3 DNA reads as TGTGCCAGCAGTGAAGGACAGGGCTCTCCTGGGGCCAACGTCCTGACTTTC. It yields the protein CASSEGQGSPGANVLTF. V and J are TRBV6-4 and TRBJ2-6; TRBD1 matches 8 bases. V shed 3 bases and J 2 bases; nucleotides not matched to a gene: 6. From germline, CDR1 is MRHNA and CDR2 SNTAGT. This CDR3 has 17 amino acids.

This chain uses TRBV19 with TRBJ2-7; 8 bases are shared with TRBD2. V was pared by 5 bases and J by 3 bases, with 9 bases of the junction left unmatched. The CDR3 loop spans 15 amino acids. CDR1 is LNHDA, CDR2 SQIVND, per germline (reference sequence). The CDR3 DNA follows: TGTGCCAGTAGTCGCTTAGCGGGAAATTTCTACGAGCAGTACTTC. Its translation: CASSRLAGNFYEQYF.

V and J are TRBV5-6 and TRBJ1-3; D might be TRBD1 (5 bases). Per germline, CDR1 SGHDT and CDR2 YYEEEE. The CDR3 extends over 16 amino acids. Trimming shortened V by 4 bases and J by 4 bases, and 18 bases separated the two germline ends. The CDR3 DNA reads TGTGCCAGCAGCCAAGTAATGCAGGGTCACGGAAACACCATATATTTT. As protein: CASSQVMQGHGNTIYF.

V is TRBV7-2 and J is TRBJ2-7; tentative D call: TRBD2 (5 bases). Trimming stripped 3 bases from V and 5 bases from J, with 17 bases between. Germline CDR1 is SGHTA and CDR2 is FQGNSA. This CDR3 comprises 15 residues. The CDR3 loop reads CASSFTLAFSNEQYF. The CDR3 bases are TGTGCCAGCAGCTTCACCTTAGCGTTTAGCAACGAGCAGTACTTC.

The chain links TRBV5-6 to TRBJ1-1, with 7 nucleotides matching TRBD1. The junction had 5 bases not matched to a gene; V was cut back by 1 base and J by 8 bases. Germline lookup yields CDR1 SGHDT and CDR2 YYEEEE. This CDR3 contains 13 residues. The CDR3 coding sequence is TGTGCCAGCAGCTTGCTGACAGGGTACGAAGCTTTCTTT. Encoded protein: CASSLLTGYEAFF.

CDR3: CASSLVGQGHYTF. For the CDR3, the DNA is TGTGCCAGCAGCTTAGTGGGACAGGGCCACTACACCTTC. The chain carries TRBV11-2 and TRBJ1-2, with 9 bases matching TRBD1. With 1 base clipped from V and 10 bases from J, the junction kept 4 bases outside the gene matches. There are 13 residues in the CDR3. Germline CDR1 and CDR2: SGHAT and FQNNGV.

The chain combines TRBV5-8 with TRBJ2-5, with a tentative D call TRBD1 (6 bases). The V gene's germline CDR1 is SGHTS and CDR2 YDEGEE. CDR3 size: 15 residues. V lost 0 bases and J lost 2, with 11 bases in between. This CDR3 is CASSLARQGQETQYF. In nucleotides, the CDR3 is TGTGCCAGCAGCTTGGCGCGGCAGGGGCAAGAGACCCAGTACTTC.

This chain joins TRBV30 and TRBJ2-5; 7 bases match TRBD1. The J call is uncertain, as TRBJ2-7 better fits the DNA end. Germline V gives CDR1 GTSNPN, CDR2 SVGIG (reference sequence). This CDR3 is 15 amino acids long. The CDR3 spells CAWSVKDRPSYEQYF. In DNA form, the CDR3 reads TGTGCCTGGAGTGTAAAGGACAGGCCCTCCTACGAGCAGTACTTC.

The chain couples TRBV5-8 to TRBJ1-6; D unresolved. CDR1 is SGHTS and CDR2 is YDEGEE in the germline V gene. This CDR3 region has 16 residues. Trimming shortened V by 0 bases and J by 0 bases, and 7 bases separated the two germline ends. CDR3 region: CASSLDLSSYNSPLHF. The CDR3 nucleotides are TGTGCCAGCAGCTTGGACCTAAGCTCCTATAATTCACCCCTCCACTTT.

This clone was detected once. J is TRBJ2-1 and V is TRBV5-1; 8 bases align to TRBD2. V lost 0 bases to trimming and J lost 10 bases; unmatched junction nucleotides: 9. Germline CDR1 reads SGHRS; CDR2 reads YFSETQ. CDR3 length equals 15 residues. DNA of the CDR3: TGCGCCAGCAGCTTGGGTAGCGGGGCGGGGGGAGAGCAGTTCTTC. Translation gives CASSLGSGAGGEQFF.

The genes are TRBV27 and TRBJ2-1; perhaps TRBD2 as D (5 bases). The V gene lost 6 bases and the J gene lost 2 bases, with 8 bases spanning the gap. From germline, CDR1 is MNHEY and CDR2 SMNVEV (reference sequence). This CDR3 region has 13 residues. This chain's CDR3 is CASSERTYNEQFF. The CDR3 region has the DNA TGTGCCAGCAGCGAGCGGACCTACAATGAGCAGTTCTTC.

This clone was seen once. The chain has TRBV7-9 and TRBJ2-7, with D possibly being TRBD1 (5 bases). CDR3 length: 15 amino acids. Germline CDR1 SEHNR, CDR2 FQNEAQ (reference sequence). V lost 5 bases and J lost 2, with 16 bases in between. DNA of the CDR3: TGTGCCAGCAGCCCGAAGGGGCAGGATGCCTACGAGCAGTACTTC. Residues: CASSPKGQDAYEQYF.

The chain carries TRBV29-1 and TRBJ2-1; 14 bases map to TRBD2. Germline V gene data show CDR1 as SQVTM and CDR2 as ANQGSEA. This CDR3 has 13 amino acids. V lost 3 bases, J lost 8 bases, and 0 bases stayed unmatched. CDR3 in DNA: TGCAGCGTTGAGGGACTAGCGGGGGATGAGCAGTTCTTC. Translated, it gives CSVEGLAGDEQFF.

The count of this clone is one. The chain employs TRBV14 and TRBJ2-7, with 8 positions matching TRBD1. Germline CDR1 is SGHDN and CDR2 is FVKESK. This CDR3 comprises 15 residues. The V and J ends lost 4 bases and 7 bases, in that order; junction bases with no gene match: 12. CDR3 bases: TGTGCCAGCAGCCGAGGACAGGGACCTCTCAGAGAGCAGTACTTC. Its protein product is CASSRGQGPLREQYF. The complete variable domain, with remaining parts taken from reference TRBV14 and TRBJ2-7, reads EAGVTQFPSHSVIEKGQTVTLRCDPISGHDNLYWYRRVMGKEIKFLLHFVKESKQDESGMPNNRFLAERTGGTYSTLKVQPAELEDSGVYFCASSRGQGPLREQYFGPGTRLTVT.

This clone occurred once. The gene calls are TRBV5-1 and TRBJ2-3, with TRBD2 identical over 8 bases. The CDR3 loop spans 15 amino acids. Trimming took 0 bases from V and 4 from J; bases not matched to a gene: 4. Germline CDR1 SGHRS, CDR2 YFSETQ. The CDR3 DNA sequence: TGCGCCAGCAGCTTGGCTGGGACTAGACCAGATACGCAGTATTTT. Its protein is CASSLAGTRPDTQYF.

Only one count was recorded for this clone. This rearrangement joins TRBV25-1 to TRBJ2-3; unclear D gene. There are 12 residues in the CDR3. Germline V gene data show CDR1 as MGHDK and CDR2 as SYGVNS. Trimming left V 3 bases short and J 9 bases short, with 10 bases between. The CDR3: CASSEGSRTQYF. For the CDR3, the DNA is TGTGCCAGCAGTGAGGGCAGTCGGACGCAGTATTTT.

The CDR3 DNA reads TGTGCCACAAAGGTTCAGGGGAGTAGCGAGCAGTACTTC. This encodes CATKVQGSSEQYF. This chain links TRBV15 with TRBJ2-7, with a tentative D call TRBD1 (6 bases). The CDR3 has 13 amino acids. Germline V CDR1 and CDR2: LNHNV, YYDKDF (reference sequence). V lost 9 bases to trimming and J lost 6 bases, with 18 bases between them.

The V and J genes are TRBV25-1 and TRBJ2-5; a possible D gene is TRBD2 (5 bases). Trimming stripped 8 bases from V and 1 base from J, with 14 bases between. The CDR3 is made up of 14 amino acids. Germline V gene data show CDR1 as MGHDK and CDR2 as SYGVNS. CDR3: CASSTPGIQETQYF. As DNA, the CDR3 is TGTGCCAGCTCTACCCCGGGGATCCAAGAGACCCAGTACTTC. Full variable domain (rest looked up from reference TRBV25-1 and TRBJ2-5): EADIYQTPRYLVIGTGKKITLECSQTMGHDKMYWYQQDPGMELHLIHYSYGVNSTEKGDLSSESTVSRIRTEHFPLTLESARPSHTSQYLCASSTPGIQETQYFGPGTRLLVL.

The rearrangement uses TRBV30 and TRBJ2-1; TRBD1 matches at 7 bases. The trim removed 5 bases at V and 3 bases at J, leaving 10 bases unmatched. The CDR3 is made up of 15 amino acids. CDR1 is GTSNPN, CDR2 SVGIG, per germline (reference sequence). The CDR3 here is CAWGLGGTNYNEQFF. The CDR3 region has the DNA TGTGCCTGGGGGCTAGGGGGCACAAACTACAATGAGCAGTTCTTC. The complete variable domain, with remaining parts taken from reference TRBV30 and TRBJ2-1, reads SQTIHQWPATLVQPVGSPLSLECTVEGTSNPNLYWYRQAAGRGLQLLFYSVGIGQISSEVPQNLSASRPQDRQFILSSKKLLLSDSGFYLCAWGLGGTNYNEQFFGPGTRLTVL.